The 16 T cell receptor beta chains below were found in one sample sequenced in a study of beta chain features in type 1 diabetes. Findings and caveats of the study: Type 1 diabetes patients had TCRB CDR3s that were shorter (moderately but significantly so) in all four CD4+ subsets.

These receptors' antigens are unknown. Reverse transcribing all isolated RNA meant expressed TCRB transcripts were sequenced. Generated by immunoSEQ multiplex PCR, the TCRdb table keeps only in-frame clones and is missing some. Of hundreds of thousands of clones in the sample, approximately 15% were seen once. Sequenced sample: naive CD4+ T cells from blood. These receptors were collected from a young man with type 1 diabetes.

This clone was counted a single time. The rearrangement uses TRBV2 and TRBJ2-5; D might be TRBD1 (8 bases). V dropped 5 bases and J dropped 2 bases, with 15 bases sitting between them. CDR3 length: 15 amino acids. CDR1 is SNHLY, CDR2 FYNNEI, per germline. The CDR3 loop reads CASSPNRGGQETQYF. CDR3 bases: TGTGCCAGCAGTCCAAACAGGGGGGGTCAAGAGACCCAGTACTTC. The full variable domain, rest sourced from reference TRBV2 and TRBJ2-5, is EPEVTQTPSHQVTQMGQEVILRCVPISNHLYFYWYRQILGQKVEFLVSFYNNEISEKSEIFDDQFSVERPDGSNFTLKIRSTKLEDSAMYFCASSPNRGGQETQYFGPGTRLLVL.

This clone turned up a few times. The genes are TRBV7-2 and TRBJ2-5; D is perhaps TRBD1 (6 bases). Looked up from germline, CDR1 is SGHTA and CDR2 is FQGNSA. Trimming removed 6 bases at V and 11 bases at J, with 13 bases between. The CDR3 extends over 11 amino acids. CDR3 residues: CASSEQGTQYF. The CDR3 nucleotides are TGTGCCAGCAGTGAACAGGGTACGCAGTACTTC.

This chain uses TRBV30 with TRBJ2-3; maybe TRBD1 (5 bases). The CDR3 runs to 12 residues. Deletions cut 0 bases from V and 6 bases from J, with 7 bases between. Germline CDR1 GTSNPN, CDR2 SVGIG (reference sequence). The chain's CDR3 is CAWSVQVDTQYF. The DNA of the CDR3 is TGTGCCTGGAGTGTACAGGTCGATACGCAGTATTTT.

The chain is built from TRBV30 and TRBJ2-3; D uncertain. The CDR3 consists of 13 residues. Germline CDR1 reads GTSNPN; CDR2 reads SVGIG (reference sequence). V dropped 0 bases and J dropped 6 bases, with 10 bases sitting between them. The CDR3 sequence: CAWSVQSKDTQYF. CDR3 DNA: TGTGCCTGGAGTGTACAGTCGAAGGATACGCAGTATTTT.

V is TRBV6-6 and J is TRBJ2-3; a weak D match, TRBD1 (6 bases). There are 14 residues in the CDR3. Germline assignment: CDR1 MNHNY and CDR2 SVGAGI (reference sequence). Trimming left V 6 bases short and J 1 base short, with 11 bases between. CDR3: CASRQGRRTDTQYF. CDR3 DNA sequence: TGTGCCAGCAGGCAGGGGCGCCGCACAGATACGCAGTATTTT.

J is TRBJ2-5 and V is TRBV18, with a weak D call TRBD2 (5 bases). From germline, CDR1 is KGHSH and CDR2 LQKENI. V lost 3 bases, J lost 1 base, and 9 bases lay in between. The CDR3 runs 14 residues. The CDR3 here is CASSPPEGQETQYF. CDR3 DNA: TGTGCCAGCTCACCTCCCGAGGGCCAAGAGACCCAGTACTTC.

This clone has only a few counts. This chain joins TRBV10-2 and TRBJ2-3; 9 bases align to TRBD1. Trimming removed 7 bases from V and 5 bases from J; junction bases left unmatched: 7. Germline CDR1 and CDR2: WSHSY and SAAADI. This CDR3 comprises 14 residues. CDR3: CASNEPGQGDTQYF. The CDR3 DNA is TGCGCCAGCAACGAACCGGGACAGGGAGATACGCAGTATTTT.

V is TRBV7-2 and J is TRBJ2-7, with 7 nucleotides matching TRBD2. Germline CDR1 and CDR2: SGHTA and FQGNSA. The CDR3 has 14 amino acids. J lost 8 bases, V lost 7 bases, and 14 bases had no gene match. The CDR3 sequence: CASTLSQRGGKQYF. Written as DNA, the CDR3 is TGTGCCAGCACCCTCTCCCAACGGGGAGGGAAGCAGTACTTC.

A single count supports this clone. The CDR3 DNA reads TGTGCCAGCAGCCCCCGACAGTACCAAGAGACCCAGTACTTC. As protein: CASSPRQYQETQYF. The rearrangement uses TRBV11-2 and TRBJ2-5, with D possibly TRBD1 on 5 matching bases. Per the germline V gene, CDR1 is SGHAT and CDR2 is FQNNGV. This CDR3 has 14 residues. Trimming removed 5 bases from V and 0 bases from J, with 10 bases in between.

The V gene is TRBV10-3, the J gene TRBJ2-3, with 8 positions matching TRBD2. V lost 4 bases to trimming and J lost 0 bases; unmatched junction nucleotides: 3. CDR3 length: 15 residues. Germline loops: CDR1 ENHRY, CDR2 SYGVKD. The CDR3 loop is CAISVAGTSTDTQYF. CDR3 nucleotides: TGTGCCATCAGTGTAGCGGGAACTAGCACAGATACGCAGTATTTT.

This clone has more than one count but fewer than ten. This chain connects TRBV7-9 to TRBJ2-5, with D perhaps TRBD2 (6 bases). CDR3 length equals 13 residues. The V end lost 3 bases, the J end lost 3 bases, and 8 bases lay between the germline ends. Germline V gives CDR1 SEHNR, CDR2 FQNEAQ (reference sequence). The CDR3 spells CASSFSGEETQYF. CDR3 DNA sequence: TGTGCCAGCAGCTTTTCGGGGGAAGAGACCCAGTACTTC.

In this sample, this clone turned up a few times. The chain uses TRBV6-6 and TRBJ2-5; D possibly corresponds to TRBD2 (5 bases). The germline V gene encodes CDR1 MNHNY and CDR2 SVGAGI (reference sequence). The CDR3 has 10 amino acids. Trimming shortened V by 8 bases and J by 7 bases, and 8 bases separated the two germline ends. The CDR3 spells CASEGGTQYF. The CDR3 nucleotides are TGTGCCAGCGAGGGTGGGACCCAGTACTTC.

This chain uses TRBV18 with TRBJ2-1, with 9 bases that match TRBD2. There are 15 residues in the CDR3. Germline assignment: CDR1 KGHSH and CDR2 LQKENI. With V trimmed by 6 bases and J by 8 bases, 11 bases remained unmatched. The DNA for the CDR3 is TGTGCCAGCTCCCCGCGGCTAGCGGGGTCTGATGAGCAGTTCTTC. Encoded protein: CASSPRLAGSDEQFF.

This clone was observed a handful of times. The rearrangement joins TRBV28 to TRBJ2-3; D remains unclear. Germline V gene data show CDR1 as MDHEN and CDR2 as SYDVKM. Trimming stripped 10 bases from V and 4 bases from J, with 12 bases between. CDR3 size: 12 residues. The chain's CDR3 is CATKHRADTQYF. CDR3 DNA sequence: TGTGCCACCAAACACCGGGCAGATACGCAGTATTTT.

This clone was seen a handful of times. The chain employs TRBV11-2 and TRBJ2-7; 9 bases are a match to TRBD1. J gave up 2 bases and V 2 bases, and 4 bases lay outside the gene matches. The CDR3 has 15 residues. Looked up from germline, CDR1 is SGHAT and CDR2 is FQNNGV. CDR3 sequence: CASSLTGQGAYEQYF. In DNA, the CDR3 is TGTGCCAGCAGCTTAACGGGACAGGGAGCCTACGAGCAGTACTTC. The whole variable domain, remainder taken from reference TRBV11-2 and TRBJ2-7, is EAGVAQSPRYKIIEKRQSVAFWCNPISGHATLYWYQQILGQGPKLLIQFQNNGVVDDSQLPKDRFSAERLKGVDSTLKIQPAKLEDSAVYLCASSLTGQGAYEQYFGPGTRLTVT.

This clone turned up a few times. The rearrangement uses TRBV9 and TRBJ2-3; a weak D match, TRBD1 (5 bases). Germline V gives CDR1 SGDLS, CDR2 YYNGEE. Deletions cut 4 bases from V and 5 bases from J, with 14 bases between. The CDR3 is 14 residues long. For the CDR3, the DNA is TGTGCCAGCAGCAAGGGTGGGGCGGTAGATACGCAGTATTTT. Encoded protein: CASSKGGAVDTQYF.